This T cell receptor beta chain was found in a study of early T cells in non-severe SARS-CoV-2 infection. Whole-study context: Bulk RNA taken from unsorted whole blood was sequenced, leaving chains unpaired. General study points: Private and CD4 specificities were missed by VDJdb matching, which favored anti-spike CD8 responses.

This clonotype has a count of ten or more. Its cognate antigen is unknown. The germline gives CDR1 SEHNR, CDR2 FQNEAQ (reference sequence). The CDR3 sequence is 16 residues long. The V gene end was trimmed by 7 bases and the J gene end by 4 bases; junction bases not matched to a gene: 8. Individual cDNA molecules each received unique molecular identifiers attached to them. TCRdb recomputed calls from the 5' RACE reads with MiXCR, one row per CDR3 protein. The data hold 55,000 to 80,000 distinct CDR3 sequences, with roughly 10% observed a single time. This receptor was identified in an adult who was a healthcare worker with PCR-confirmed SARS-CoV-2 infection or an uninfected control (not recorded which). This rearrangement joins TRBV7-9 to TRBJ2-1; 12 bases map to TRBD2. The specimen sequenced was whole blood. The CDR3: CASTKTGTSGYNEQFF. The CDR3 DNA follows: TGTGCCAGCACCAAAACCGGGACTAGCGGGTACAATGAGCAGTTCTTC. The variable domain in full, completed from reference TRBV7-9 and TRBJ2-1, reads DTGVSQNPRHKITKRGQNVTFRCDPISEHNRLYWYRQTLGQGPEFLTYFQNEAQLEKSRLLSDRFSAERPKGSFSTLEIQRTEQGDSAMYLCASTKTGTSGYNEQFFGPGTRLTVL.